The present TCR beta chain was sequenced within a study of shared clonotypes between healthy human individuals. The table came from immunoSEQ multiplex PCR; TCRdb's copy has only in-frame clones and leaves some out. The data show about 2.4 million clones, over 85% seen once. The germline gives CDR1 LNHDA, CDR2 SQIVND (reference sequence). The V end lost 6 bases, the J end lost 0 bases, and 14 bases lay between the germline ends. This CDR3 has 15 residues. The source is a man younger than 35 in good health. Some clones in this sample may be carry-over from other donors' samples. The gene calls are TRBV19 and TRBJ1-1, with a tentative D call TRBD1 (6 bases). The sequenced sample consisted of naive CD4+ T cells from PBMCs. The sample's subset: CD45RA+ positively selected. For the CDR3, the DNA is TGTGCCAGTAGACAGGGTCTACTCCTGAACACTGAAGCTTTCTTT. This codes for CASRQGLLLNTEAFF. Based on the CDR3 plus reference TRBV19 and TRBJ1-1, the full variable domain is DGGITQSPKYLFRKEGQNVTLSCEQNLNHDAMYWYRQDPGQGLRLIYYSQIVNDFQKGDIAEGYSVSREKKESFPLTVTSAQKNPTAFYLCASRQGLLLNTEAFFGQGTRLTVV.